Included here is one TCR beta chain sequence, with context. This receptor's antigen is unknown. Per-base quality was not reported, and no clone a single base away is much larger than it. The data stem from a study of blood T cell repertoires in COVID-19 (dated by TCRdb to between 2020 and 2021). In the study overall: Samples from collaborators originated in the United States, Italy and Spain and spanned both the acute and convalescent phases of COVID-19. The material from the prospective study consisted of cDNA or gDNA derived from T cells, B-cell-depleted T cells, or PBMCs. The repertoires were released in a freely available public database intended as a resource for research on the immune response to SARS-CoV-2. Samples came from the ongoing ImmuneRACE study (first 160 participants) plus 1,254 subjects from 6 global collaborators. Deeply sampled blood TCRbeta repertoires from subjects exposed to, actively infected with, or recovered from COVID-19 were included in the dataset. A de-identified subject ID, COVID-19 status, age in years and sex were almost always included in the sample metadata. HLA class I and class II types, where available, came from metadata supplied by the sample provider rather than from assay-based typing.

Whole blood was collected in K2EDTA tubes by collaborating institutions according to the institutions' own protocols. For TCRbeta analysis, collaborators shipped samples as frozen whole blood, isolated PBMCs, or DNA extracted from either of those sample types. What the work shows at the level of the full study, not this receptor alone: The quantity of clinical and demographic metadata differed by source and by participant and was supplied without curation.

From its cysteine to its phenylalanine, the CDR3 spans 14 amino acids. Just the 42-base CDR3 DNA is kept, in frame starting at base 1. V is trimmed back by 4 bases and J by 8 bases, and the junction contains 6 bases that no gene match accounts for. For CDR1 and CDR2, the germline V gene (reference sequence) lists SEHNR and FQNEAQ. The immunoSEQ Assay, a bias-controlled multiplex PCR, was used to amplify TCRbeta CDR3 regions from genomic DNA. As for the authors' bioinformatics: The number of nucleated cells in each sample was estimated from the amplification of reference gene primers within the assay. Sequence reads were collapsed and filtered to measure the absolute abundance of every unique TCRbeta CDR3 rearrangement. For each sample, productive Simpson clonality was calculated by taking the square root of Simpson's diversity index across productive rearrangements. The clones in this table, taken by TCRdb from immuneACCESS, are in-frame only. Not every clone is retained; where verified, under half of the shortfall comes from an unresolved V gene, and the cause of the rest is unknown. V and J calls and clone size are given by that table; D and trimming were obtained from the DNA. The sample yields 35,000 or so clones; 90% to 95% were counted once. Around 40% of the sample belongs to the ten largest clones.

The receptor chain draws on TRBV7-9 and TRBJ1-4; TRBD1 agrees with 8 junctional bases. Sequencing used peripheral blood. This sequence was found in a man in his 60s with active or convalescent COVID-19. The CDR3 corresponds to CASSSDRVEEKLFF. The DNA sequence is as follows: TGTGCCAGCAGCTCGGACAGGGTAGAGGAAAAACTGTTTTTT.